This TCR beta chain was recovered during a study of cytomegalovirus exposure and HLA in healthy donors. The PCR employed 60 Vbeta primers together with 13 Jbeta primers. The assay was immunoSEQ multiplex PCR, and TCRdb's table has in-frame clones only and misses some. The table has 60,000 to 80,000 clones, roughly 80% seen once. The germline V and J ends were trimmed by 0 bases and 7 bases, with 16 bases remaining between them. This CDR3 has 16 residues. Per the germline V gene, CDR1 is LNHNV and CDR2 is YYDKDF (reference sequence). V usage is TRBV15 and J usage is TRBJ2-1; D might be TRBD2 (6 bases). This receptor was taken from a woman aged 25 to 39 in good health and CMV-seronegative. What was sequenced was PBMCs. CDR3 sequence: CATSRDGGGGLNEQFF. The DNA of the CDR3 is TGTGCCACCAGCAGAGATGGGGGAGGAGGGCTAAATGAGCAGTTCTTC.